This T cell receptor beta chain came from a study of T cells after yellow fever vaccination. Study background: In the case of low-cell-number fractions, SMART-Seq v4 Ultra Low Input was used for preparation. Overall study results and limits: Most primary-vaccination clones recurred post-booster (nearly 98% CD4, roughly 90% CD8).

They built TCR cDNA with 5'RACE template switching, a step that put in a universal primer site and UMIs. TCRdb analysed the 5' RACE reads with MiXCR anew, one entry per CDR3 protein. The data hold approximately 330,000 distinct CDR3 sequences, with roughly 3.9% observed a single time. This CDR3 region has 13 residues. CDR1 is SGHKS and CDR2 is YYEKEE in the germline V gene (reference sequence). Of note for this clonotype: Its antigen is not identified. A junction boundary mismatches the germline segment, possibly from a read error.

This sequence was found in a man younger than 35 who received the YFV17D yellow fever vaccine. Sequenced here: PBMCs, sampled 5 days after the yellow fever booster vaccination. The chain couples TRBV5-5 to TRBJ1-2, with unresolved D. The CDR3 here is CAISFGPGNGYTF. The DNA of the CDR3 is TGTGCCATCAGCTTTGGCCCCGGGAATGGCTACACCTTC.